These 6 T cell receptor beta chains were all obtained from the same sample, sequenced in a study of shared clonotypes between healthy human individuals. Libraries were prepared by immunoSEQ multiplex PCR; TCRdb keeps only in-frame clonotypes and omits some of them. The profile shows 950,000 to 1,100,000 clones, approximately 80% of them singletons. Sequenced: memory CD4+ T cells from PBMCs. Described subset: CD45RA-negative fraction. Receptor source: a man aged 18 to 30 in good health. Some clones in this sample may be carry-over from other donors' samples.

CDR3 bases: TGCGCCAGCAGCCAAGGGCCCGGCCCAATGACAGGGAGTGAGGGCTACACCTTC. Translation: CASSQGPGPMTGSEGYTF. V usage is TRBV4-1 and J usage is TRBJ1-2; 7 nucleotides match TRBD1. CDR1 and CDR2 from the germline V gene are MGHRA and YSYEKL. The CDR3 runs 18 residues. Germline trimming cut 1 base from V and 8 bases from J; bases unmatched to any gene: 19.

The genes are TRBV15 and TRBJ2-5; tentatively, D is TRBD1 (6 bases). The V gene's germline CDR1 is LNHNV and CDR2 YYDKDF (reference sequence). This CDR3 contains 19 residues. Trimming took off 3 bases at V and 5 bases at J, with 28 bases between the two ends. CDR3 amino acids: CATSSVRTLTGIRRETQYF. DNA for the CDR3: TGTGCCACCAGCAGTGTCAGGACGCTTACAGGGATAAGGAGGGAGACCCAGTACTTC.

The chain couples TRBV5-8 to TRBJ1-2; maybe TRBD1 (6 bases). Germline CDR1 is SGHTS and CDR2 is YDEGEE. The CDR3 consists of 11 residues. The V end was cut by 4 bases, the J end by 7 bases, with 8 bases between. For the CDR3, the DNA is TGTGCCAGCAGCATCAGGGGTGGCTACACCTTC. Translated: CASSIRGGYTF. The full variable domain, completed using reference TRBV5-8 and TRBJ1-2, is EAGVTQSPTHLIKTRGQQATLRCSPISGHTSVYWYQQALGLGLQFLLWYDEGEERNRGNFPPRFSGRQFPNYSSELNVNALELEDSALYLCASSIRGGYTFGSGTRLTVV.

This sequence joins TRBV7-3 and TRBJ2-1; 7 nucleotides match TRBD2. With 4 bases clipped from V and 1 base from J, the junction kept 4 bases outside the gene matches. The V gene's germline CDR1 is SGHTA and CDR2 FQGTGA. This CDR3 has 15 amino acids. The CDR3 reads CASSSASGSYNEQFF. DNA for the CDR3: TGTGCCAGCAGCTCAGCTAGCGGTTCCTACAATGAGCAGTTCTTC.

This clone was seen a single time. The V and J genes are TRBV6-5 and TRBJ2-5, with D perhaps matching TRBD1 or TRBD2 (6 bases each). The germline gives CDR1 MNHEY, CDR2 SVGAGI. The CDR3 spans 12 residues. V was shortened by 7 bases and J by 5 bases, with 11 bases between the two germline ends. The DNA for the CDR3 is TGTGCCAGCAAAACAGGGAGGGAGACCCAGTACTTC. Translating it yields CASKTGRETQYF.

This clone was picked up one time. The CDR3 loop is CASSLADRGYNEQFF. The CDR3 DNA reads TGCGCCAGCAGCTTGGCGGACAGGGGCTACAATGAGCAGTTCTTC. The genes are TRBV5-1 and TRBJ2-1; 9 bases line up with TRBD1. There are 15 residues in the CDR3. V was clipped by 0 bases and J by 3 bases; unmatched bases: 1. The germline V gene encodes CDR1 SGHRS and CDR2 YFSETQ.